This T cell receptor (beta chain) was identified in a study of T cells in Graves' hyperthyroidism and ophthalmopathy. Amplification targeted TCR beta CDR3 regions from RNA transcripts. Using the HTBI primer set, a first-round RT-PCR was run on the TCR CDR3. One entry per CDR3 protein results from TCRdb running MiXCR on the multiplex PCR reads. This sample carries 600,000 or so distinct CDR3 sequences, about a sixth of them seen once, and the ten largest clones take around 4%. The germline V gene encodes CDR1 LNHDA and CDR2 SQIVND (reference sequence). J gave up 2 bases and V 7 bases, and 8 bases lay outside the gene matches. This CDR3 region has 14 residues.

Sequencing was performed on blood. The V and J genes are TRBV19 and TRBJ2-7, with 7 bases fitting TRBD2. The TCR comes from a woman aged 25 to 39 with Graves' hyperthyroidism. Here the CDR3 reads CASNEASGAYEQYF. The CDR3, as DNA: TGTGCCAGTAATGAGGCGAGCGGGGCCTACGAGCAGTACTTC.